This T cell receptor (beta chain) was profiled in a study of OX40 agonist ivuxolimab in advanced cancers. Study details: Three patients got partial responses; one had hepatocellular carcinoma and two had cutaneous melanoma.

Assay: immunoSEQ multiplex PCR; the TCRdb copy retains only in-frame clones and omits some. The table lists approximately 87,000 clones, around 91% of them singletons. There are 17 residues in the CDR3. Trimming took 5 bases from V and 2 from J, leaving 20 bases between them. Germline CDR1 reads MRHNA; CDR2 reads SNTAGT. The chain recombines TRBV6-4 with TRBJ2-3, with a tentative D call TRBD1 (6 bases). This clonotype was sampled from an adult with an advanced solid tumor such as melanoma, head and neck, liver or kidney cancer. The sample here was CD4+ or CD8+ T cells sorted from blood, taken in a trial of the OX40 agonist ivuxolimab. In DNA form, the CDR3 reads TGTGCCAGCAGTAGGTTCTTTGGGACAAAAGTCACAGATACGCAGTATTTT. This gives the protein CASSRFFGTKVTDTQYF.